The clone carrying this T cell receptor beta chain was picked up a small number of times. Its antigen is unidentified. This record belongs to a study of CD8+CD57+ T cells in acquired aplastic anemia. Study summary: Recorded DNA amounts for sorted CD4+ and CD8+ cells had an average of roughly 3.4 ug.

Patients sequenced had flow cytometry evidence of CD8+CD57+ cell expansion. Patients, without exception, had severe acquired aplastic anemia. CDR3 and TCR beta VDJ profiling relied on a genomic DNA template. From the reads, TCRdb called clonotypes with MiXCR, one entry per CDR3 protein. Of around 170,000 distinct CDR3 sequences detected, under 55% appear once; the ten largest clones hold about 9.5%. Trimming removed 10 bases at V and 6 bases at J, with 15 bases between. The CDR3 covers 12 residues. Germline V gene data show CDR1 as KGHDR and CDR2 as SFDVKD. Findings and caveats of the study: Patients shared under 30 CD8+ CDR3 sequences with controls.

The chain couples TRBV24-1 to TRBJ2-7; D may be TRBD1 or TRBD2 (7 bases each). Material for sequencing was sorted CD4+, CD8+, or CD8+CD57+ T cells (not recorded which) from PBMCs. The receptor's source is a human donor with aplastic anemia. The CDR3 loop is CATQQGRGEQYF. The DNA of the CDR3 is TGTGCCACGCAACAGGGGAGGGGCGAGCAGTACTTC.